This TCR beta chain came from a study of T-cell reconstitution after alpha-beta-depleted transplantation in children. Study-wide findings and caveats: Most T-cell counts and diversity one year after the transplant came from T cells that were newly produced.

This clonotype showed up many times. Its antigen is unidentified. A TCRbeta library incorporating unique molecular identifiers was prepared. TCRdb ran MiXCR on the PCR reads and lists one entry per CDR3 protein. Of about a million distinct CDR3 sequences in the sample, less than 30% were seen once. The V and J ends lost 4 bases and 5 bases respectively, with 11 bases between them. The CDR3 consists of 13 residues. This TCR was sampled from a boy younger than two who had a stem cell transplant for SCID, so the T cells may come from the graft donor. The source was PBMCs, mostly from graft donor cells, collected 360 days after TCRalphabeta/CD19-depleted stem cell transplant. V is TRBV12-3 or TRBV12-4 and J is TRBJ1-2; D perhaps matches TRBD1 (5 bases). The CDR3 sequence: CASSSRGSYGYTF. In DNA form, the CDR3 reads TGTGCCAGCAGTTCTAGGGGTTCTTATGGCTACACCTTC.